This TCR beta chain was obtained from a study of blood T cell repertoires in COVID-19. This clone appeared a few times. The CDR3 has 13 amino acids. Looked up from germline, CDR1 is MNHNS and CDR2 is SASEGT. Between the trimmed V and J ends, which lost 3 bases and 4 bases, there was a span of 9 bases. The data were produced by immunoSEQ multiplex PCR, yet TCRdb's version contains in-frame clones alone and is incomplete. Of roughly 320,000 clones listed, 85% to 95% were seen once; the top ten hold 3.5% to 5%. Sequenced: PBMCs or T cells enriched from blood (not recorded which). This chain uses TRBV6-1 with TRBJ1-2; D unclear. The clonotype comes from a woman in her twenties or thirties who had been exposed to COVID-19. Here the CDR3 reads CASSESTGYGYTF. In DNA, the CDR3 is TGTGCCAGCAGTGAGTCCACGGGCTATGGCTACACCTTC.